The 4 T cell receptor beta chains listed next were all sequenced from one sample in a study of shared T cell receptors in the human thymus. Assay: immunoSEQ multiplex PCR; the TCRdb copy retains only in-frame clones and omits some. Here the sample spans over 350,000 clones, 95% being singletons. The source material was thymocytes. These receptors all stem from a human donor.

This chain uses TRBV28 with TRBJ2-3, with 13 bases fitting TRBD2. The germline V gene encodes CDR1 MDHEN and CDR2 SYDVKM. J gave up 5 bases and V 4 bases, and 18 bases lay outside the gene matches. The CDR3 consists of 20 residues. This CDR3 reads CASSSIIPGLAGKGGDTQYF. The CDR3 nucleotides are TGTGCCAGCAGTTCCATTATCCCGGGACTAGCGGGAAAAGGTGGAGATACGCAGTATTTT.

This clone was picked up a small number of times. This rearrangement joins TRBV28 to TRBJ2-1; the match to TRBD1 covers 11 bases. J lost 3 bases, V lost 4 bases, and 2 bases had no gene match. The CDR3 loop spans 15 amino acids. In germline, CDR1 is MDHEN, CDR2 SYDVKM. The CDR3 loop is CASSWTGGIYNEQFF. In nucleotides, the CDR3 is TGTGCCAGCAGTTGGACAGGGGGCATCTACAATGAGCAGTTCTTC.

This clone appeared once. V is TRBV6-1 and J is TRBJ2-1; a weak D match, TRBD2 (6 bases). The germline V gene encodes CDR1 MNHNS and CDR2 SASEGT. V was shortened by 7 bases and J by 9 bases, with 13 bases between the two germline ends. The CDR3 consists of 12 residues. The CDR3 DNA is TGTGCCAGCACCACATGGGGGGTTGAGCAGTTCTTC. Translating it yields CASTTWGVEQFF.

The chain has TRBV28 and TRBJ2-5, with 10 bases that match TRBD2. This CDR3 is 13 amino acids long. CDR1 MDHEN and CDR2 SYDVKM come from the germline V gene. The ends lost 9 bases at V and 2 bases at J; junction bases unmatched: 3. In nucleotides, the CDR3 is TGTGCCAGTGTAGCGGGAGGACAAGAGACCCAGTACTTC. Protein: CASVAGGQETQYF.